This record covers a single TCR beta chain. The V and J ends lost 3 bases and 4 bases respectively, with 19 bases between them. CDR3 length equals 16 residues. Germline V gene sequence: CDR1 SGHAT, CDR2 FQNNGV. The sample belongs to a study of blood T cell repertoires in COVID-19. Turning to the study itself: Collection of acute and convalescent COVID-19 samples took place in the United States, Italy and Spain. PBMCs, B-cell-depleted T cells, or T cells were the source of the cDNA or gDNA that made up the material.

As handled by the study authors: For nucleated cells, counts were estimated from reference gene primer amplification. Using immunoSEQ multiplex PCR, the repertoire was profiled, and TCRdb retains in-frame clones only, with some absent. That table supplies the V and J calls and clone size; D and trimming were determined from the DNA. The sample lists roughly 260,000 clones; around 82% were seen once. J is TRBJ2-7 and V is TRBV11-2, with D possibly TRBD2 on 6 matching bases. The material sequenced was peripheral blood. The TCR comes from a woman over 75 with active or convalescent COVID-19. CDR3 amino acids: CASSFVPGLNSYEQYF. In DNA, the CDR3 is TGTGCCAGCAGCTTCGTACCGGGACTCAATTCATACGAGCAGTACTTC.